Listed below are T cell receptor beta chains from one sample, sequenced in a study of breast tumors, draining lymph nodes, adjacent tissues. TCRdb independently ran MiXCR on the multiplex PCR reads; one entry per CDR3 protein. This table has 180,000 or so distinct CDR3 sequences, roughly 35% appearing once. The sample taken for sequencing was axillary lymph node tissue. These receptors were obtained from a female donor with breast cancer. Some clones in this sample may be carry-over from other donors' samples. The CDR3 runs from the conserved cysteine through the conserved F or W. D genes are given only for firm matches. Clone size is stated in some rows and not others, as once, few, many or a class when expanded.

clone_size d_call j_call v_call cdr3_aa cdr3_nt
many - TRBJ2-5 TRBV6-1 CASSEVTGRPWTQYF TGTGCCAGCAGTGAAGTAACAGGACGTCCGTGGACCCAGTACTTC
- TRBD1 TRBJ1-1 TRBV2 CASSVDRENTEAFF TGTGCCAGCAGTGTGGACAGGGAGAACACTGAAGCTTTCTTT
many - TRBJ2-5 TRBV5-8 CASSISTLPETQYF TGTGCCAGCAGCATTTCGACATTACCGGAGACCCAGTACTTC
many - TRBJ1-2 TRBV7-8 CASSPPRYYGYTF TGTGCCAGCAGCCCTCCCCGCTACTATGGCTACACCTTC
many - TRBJ1-5 TRBV7-2 CASSSQGFRNQPQHF TGTGCCAGCAGCTCACAGGGTTTTCGCAATCAGCCCCAGCATTTT
many - TRBJ2-1 TRBV9 CASSEQGNSYNEQFF TGTGCCAGCAGCGAACAGGGAAACTCCTACAATGAGCAGTTCTTC
- - TRBJ2-1 TRBV4-2 CASSQEPQGWWYEQFF TGTGCCAGCAGCCAAGAACCCCAGGGGTGGTGGTATGAGCAGTTCTTC
many TRBD2 TRBJ2-7 TRBV6-2/TRBV6-3 CASASGSSYEQYF TGTGCCAGCGCAAGCGGGAGCTCCTACGAGCAGTACTTC
few - TRBJ1-3 TRBV28 CASTSRVNSGNTIYF TGTGCCAGTACTTCGCGGGTAAACTCTGGAAACACCATATATTTT
many - TRBJ2-1 TRBV5-1 CASGRAGNYNEQFF TGCGCCAGCGGTAGGGCGGGGAACTACAATGAGCAGTTCTTC
many - TRBJ2-7 TRBV6-2/TRBV6-3 CASISWGPRSYEQYF TGTGCCAGCATTTCTTGGGGGCCTAGATCATACGAGCAGTACTTC
- TRBD1 TRBJ1-1 TRBV4-3 CASSQDGRGIEAFF TGCGCCAGCAGCCAAGATGGCAGGGGGATTGAAGCTTTCTTT
many - TRBJ2-1 TRBV27 CASSLVSSYNEQFF TGTGCCAGCAGTCTGGTTAGCTCCTACAATGAGCAGTTCTTC
many TRBD1 TRBJ1-3 TRBV19 CASSRDREPSGNTIYF TGTGCCAGTAGTAGGGACAGGGAGCCCTCTGGAAACACCATATATTTT
once TRBD1 TRBJ1-2 TRBV5-1 CASRRGYVRGYTF TGCGCCAGCCGCAGGGGGTATGTAAGAGGCTACACCTTC